Listed here is a single T cell receptor (beta chain). The antigen is undetermined. Use of 60 Vbeta and 13 Jbeta primers characterized the PCR. Generated by immunoSEQ multiplex PCR, the TCRdb table keeps only in-frame clones and is missing some. The data contain some 200,000 clones, 82% of them singletons. The data were taken from a study of cytomegalovirus exposure and HLA in healthy donors. Background on the study: In terms of ancestry, the Caucasian-associated cluster contained 75% to 90% of the approximately 380 genotyped donors.

Regarding the study as a whole: Most TCR beta V segments were productive about 87% or about 30% of the time in an earlier analysis. One later analysis reportedly identified an Asian-associated ancestry cluster that showed fewer N-insertions than the approximately 700-donor mean. In a later analysis, HLA-associated TCR beta chains were more clonally expanded than equally common others.

The material sequenced was PBMCs. The clonotype was recovered from a woman under 30 in good health and CMV-seronegative.

The CDR3 here is CASSQETGSYQPQHF. In nucleotides, the CDR3 is TGTGCCAGCAGCCAAGAGACAGGGTCCTATCAGCCCCAGCATTTT. The chain employs TRBV4-2 and TRBJ1-5; 7 nucleotides line up with TRBD1. The CDR3 covers 15 residues. CDR1 LGHNA and CDR2 YNFKEQ come from the germline V gene. The junction had 4 bases not matched to a gene; V was cut back by 0 bases and J by 5 bases.